This T cell receptor beta chain was identified in a study of cytomegalovirus exposure and HLA in healthy donors. General observations from the study: According to the study, around 180 TCR beta chains were cytomegalovirus-associated. Productive status was seen about 87% or about 30% of the time for most TCR beta V segments in an earlier analysis. Exclusion applied to some V segments, including TRBV6-2 and TRBV6-3, as they were indistinguishable.

Vbeta (60) and Jbeta (13) primers were used in the PCR. Clones were sequenced by immunoSEQ multiplex PCR, and TCRdb holds only the in-frame ones, with some missing. The data contain roughly 140,000 clones, about 64% of them singletons. V was pared by 5 bases and J by 0 bases, with 7 bases of the junction left unmatched. CDR1 KGHSH and CDR2 LQKENI come from the germline V gene. CDR3 length equals 16 residues. This clone was counted only a few times. Antigen specificity is unknown. The chain recombines TRBV18 with TRBJ1-1, with 9 nucleotides matching TRBD1. The sequence derives from a woman in her fifties or sixties in good health and CMV-seropositive. The sequenced sample consisted of PBMCs. CDR3 DNA sequence: TGTGCCAGCTCATCGCGACAGGGGGGCATGAACACTGAAGCTTTCTTT. Translating gives CASSSRQGGMNTEAFF.